Sequencing of this T cell receptor beta chain was carried out in a study of blood T cell repertoires in COVID-19. This clone was recorded once. Trimming removed 1 base from V and 6 bases from J, with 15 bases in between. The CDR3 has 15 amino acids. Germline lookup yields CDR1 LGHDT and CDR2 YNNKEL (reference sequence). Method: immunoSEQ multiplex PCR; TCRdb's copy keeps in-frame clones and lacks some. The sample holds just over 90,000 clones; 85% to 90% are singletons and the top ten take less than 2%. Sequenced material: peripheral blood. The sequence was obtained from a human donor with active COVID-19. The donor label of this sample is uncertain. V is TRBV3-1 (or the pseudogene TRBV3-2) and J is TRBJ1-1; D not certain. The CDR3 is CASSQVFDFRSEAFF. The CDR3 DNA sequence: TGTGCCAGCAGCCAAGTCTTTGATTTTCGGTCTGAAGCTTTCTTT.